This entry describes one TCR beta chain. Per the germline V gene, CDR1 is LGHNA and CDR2 is YSLEER. There are 16 residues in the CDR3. This entry belongs to a study of blood T cells in healthy people across ages. The second PCR ran roughly 7 to 12 cycles with a sample-barcoded 5' primer and J-beta primers. TCRdb re-derived calls from the 5' RACE reads in MiXCR, one entry per CDR3 protein. The table has about 2 million distinct CDR3 sequences, around half seen once. Sequencing used blood. The source is a woman in her 40s in good health. The rearrangement uses TRBV4-3 and TRBJ2-5; D is uncertain. The J call may be wrong; the DNA end is better matched by TRBJ2-7. The CDR3 here is CASSQGQSRQIYEQYF. As DNA, the CDR3 is TGCGCCAGCAGCCAAGGGCAGTCTCGGCAGATATACGAGCAGTACTTC.